This TCR beta chain is drawn from a study of T cells in Graves' hyperthyroidism and ophthalmopathy. The TCR beta CDR3 regions underwent amplification using RNA transcripts as the source. In the first-round RT-PCR of the TCR CDR3, the HTBI primer set was used. From the multiplex PCR reads, TCRdb called clonotypes with MiXCR, one entry per CDR3 protein. Among under 700,000 distinct CDR3 sequences listed, under 60% were seen once. Study outcomes and limitations: Ophthalmopathy was told apart from stable hyperthyroidism by a 13 V-J model.

This clonotype was seen ten or more times. What it recognizes is unknown. Germline lookup yields CDR1 SGHRS and CDR2 YFSETQ. Trimming removed 3 bases from V and 7 bases from J, with 7 bases in between. CDR3 size: 11 residues. This rearrangement joins TRBV5-1 to TRBJ2-5, with D unresolved. This TCR came from a young woman with Graves' hyperthyroidism. The sequenced sample was peripheral blood or thyroid tissue (not recorded which). The CDR3 region is CASSSLTTQYF. The CDR3 bases are TGCGCCAGCAGCTCCCTAACGACCCAGTACTTC.